This TCR beta chain was profiled in a study of blood T cells in healthy people across ages. Notes on the study in general: In older individuals, TCR beta diversity per million T cells was lower, falling roughly linearly with age.

For the second PCR, which ran for about 6 to 12 cycles, a sample-barcoded 5' primer and a J-beta primer mix were used. TCRdb reprocessed the 5' RACE reads via MiXCR and lists one record per CDR3 protein. This sample has about 650,000 distinct CDR3 sequences; 45% to 60% occur once, and the top ten carry roughly 12%. This clonotype was observed a single time. Its antigen is not identified. V lost 8 bases and J lost 9; bases outside the gene matches: 21. The CDR3 runs to 17 residues. Germline values: CDR1 LNHNV, CDR2 YYDKDF (reference sequence). The chain is built from TRBV15 and TRBJ2-1, with 8 bases that match TRBD1. This clonotype was sampled from an elderly woman in good health. The sample consisted of blood. The CDR3, as DNA: TGTGCCACCGCTAAAGAGGGTCGGACAGGGCAATTAGGTGAGCAGTTCTTC. Encoded protein: CATAKEGRTGQLGEQFF. Drawing the rest from reference TRBV15 and TRBJ2-1, the complete variable domain is DAMVIQNPRYQVTQFGKPVTLSCSQTLNHNVMYWYQQKSSQAPKLLFHYYDKDFNNEADTPDNFQSRRPNTSFCFLDIRSPGLGDTAMYLCATAKEGRTGQLGEQFFGPGTRLTVL.